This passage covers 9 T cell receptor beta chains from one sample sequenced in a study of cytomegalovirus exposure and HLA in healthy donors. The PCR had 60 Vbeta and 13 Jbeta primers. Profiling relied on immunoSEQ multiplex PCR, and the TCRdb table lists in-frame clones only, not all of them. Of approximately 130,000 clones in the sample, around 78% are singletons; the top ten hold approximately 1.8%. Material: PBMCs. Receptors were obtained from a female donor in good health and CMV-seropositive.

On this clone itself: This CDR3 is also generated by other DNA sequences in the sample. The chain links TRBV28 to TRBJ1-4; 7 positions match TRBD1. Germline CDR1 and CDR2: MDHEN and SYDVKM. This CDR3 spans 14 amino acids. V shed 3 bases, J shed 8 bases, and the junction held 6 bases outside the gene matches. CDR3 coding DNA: TGTGCCAGCAGTTTTGGAGGGGGCGGGGAAAAACTGTTTTTT. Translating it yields CASSFGGGGEKLFF. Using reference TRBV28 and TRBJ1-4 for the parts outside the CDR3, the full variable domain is DVKVTQSSRYLVKRTGEKVFLECVQDMDHENMFWYRQDPGLGLRLIYFSYDVKMKEKGDIPEGYSVSREKKERFSLILESASTNQTSMYLCASSFGGGGEKLFFGSGTQLSVL.

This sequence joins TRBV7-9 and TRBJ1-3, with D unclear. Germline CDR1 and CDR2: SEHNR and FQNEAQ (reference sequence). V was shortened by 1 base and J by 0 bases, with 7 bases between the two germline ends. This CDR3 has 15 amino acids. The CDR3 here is CASSLVPSSGNTIYF. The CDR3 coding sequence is TGTGCCAGCAGCTTAGTGCCCAGCTCTGGAAACACCATATATTTT.

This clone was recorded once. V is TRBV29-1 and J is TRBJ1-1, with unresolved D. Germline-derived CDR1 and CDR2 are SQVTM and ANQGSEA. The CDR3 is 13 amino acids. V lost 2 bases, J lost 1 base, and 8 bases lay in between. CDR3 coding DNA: TGCAGCGTTGAACCTTCGGGGAACACTGAAGCTTTCTTT. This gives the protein CSVEPSGNTEAFF.

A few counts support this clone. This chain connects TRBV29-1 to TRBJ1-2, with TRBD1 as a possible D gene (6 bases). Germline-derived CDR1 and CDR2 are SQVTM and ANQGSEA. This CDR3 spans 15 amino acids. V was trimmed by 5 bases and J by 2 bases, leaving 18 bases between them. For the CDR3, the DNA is TGCAGCGTTATTACAGGGAGAGCCTCCAACTATGGCTACACCTTC. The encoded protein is CSVITGRASNYGYTF. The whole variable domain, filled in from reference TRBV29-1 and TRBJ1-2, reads SAVISQKPSRDICQRGTSLTIQCQVDSQVTMMFWYRQQPGQSLTLIATANQGSEATYESGFVIDKFPISRPNLTFSTLTVSNMSPEDSSIYLCSVITGRASNYGYTFGSGTRLTVV.

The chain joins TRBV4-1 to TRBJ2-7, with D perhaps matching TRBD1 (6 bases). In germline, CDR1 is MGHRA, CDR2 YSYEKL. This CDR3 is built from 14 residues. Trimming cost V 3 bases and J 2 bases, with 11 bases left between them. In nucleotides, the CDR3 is TGCGCCAGCAGCCAGGCGGACAGTACCTACGAGCAGTACTTC. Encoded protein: CASSQADSTYEQYF.

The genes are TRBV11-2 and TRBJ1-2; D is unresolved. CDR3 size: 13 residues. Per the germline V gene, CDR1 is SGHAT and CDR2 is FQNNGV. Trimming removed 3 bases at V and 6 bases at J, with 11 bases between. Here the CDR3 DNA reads TGTGCCAGCAGCTTCATGGCGGCGGATGGCTACACCTTC. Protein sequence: CASSFMAADGYTF.

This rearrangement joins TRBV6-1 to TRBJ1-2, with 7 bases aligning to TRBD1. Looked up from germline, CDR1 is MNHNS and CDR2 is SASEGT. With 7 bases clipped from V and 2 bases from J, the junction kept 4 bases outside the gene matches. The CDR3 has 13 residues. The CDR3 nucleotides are TGTGCCAGCACCACAGGGGACAACTATGGCTACACCTTC. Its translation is CASTTGDNYGYTF.

The CDR3 bases are TGTGCCAGCCGGCTAGCGGGGGGGAACGGGGAGCTGTTTTTT. Translated: CASRLAGGNGELFF. The chain couples TRBV6-5 to TRBJ2-2; 12 bases agree with TRBD2. Per germline, CDR1 MNHEY and CDR2 SVGAGI. The CDR3 sequence is 14 residues long. V gave up 8 bases and J gave up 7 bases; unmatched junction bases: 5.

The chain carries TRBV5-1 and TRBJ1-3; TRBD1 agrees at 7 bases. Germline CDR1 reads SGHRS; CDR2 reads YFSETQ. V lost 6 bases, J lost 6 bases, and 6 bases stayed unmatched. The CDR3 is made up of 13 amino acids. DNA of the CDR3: TGCGCCAGCATCGGCCAGGGGGAAAACACCATATATTTT. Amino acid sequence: CASIGQGENTIYF.